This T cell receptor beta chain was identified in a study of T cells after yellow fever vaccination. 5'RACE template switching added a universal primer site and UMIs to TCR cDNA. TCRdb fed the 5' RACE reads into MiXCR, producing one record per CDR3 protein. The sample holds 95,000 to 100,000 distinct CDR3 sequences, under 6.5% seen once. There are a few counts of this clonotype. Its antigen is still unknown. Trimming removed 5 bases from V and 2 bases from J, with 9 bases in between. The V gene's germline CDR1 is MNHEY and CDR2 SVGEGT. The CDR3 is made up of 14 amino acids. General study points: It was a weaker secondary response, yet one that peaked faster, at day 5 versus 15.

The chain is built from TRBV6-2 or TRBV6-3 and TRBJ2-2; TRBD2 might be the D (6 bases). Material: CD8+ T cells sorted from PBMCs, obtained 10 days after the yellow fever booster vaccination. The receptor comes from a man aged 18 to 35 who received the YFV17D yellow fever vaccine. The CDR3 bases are TGTGCCAGCAGTCCGGGAGAAAACACCGGGGAGCTGTTTTTT. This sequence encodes CASSPGENTGELFF.